This T cell receptor (beta chain) was recorded in a study of OX40 agonist ivuxolimab in advanced cancers. The protocol was immunoSEQ multiplex PCR, while the TCRdb copy is restricted to in-frame clones and leaves out a portion. Found here are fewer than 70,000 clones, roughly 82% of them singletons; the top ten hold roughly 6.3%. From germline, CDR1 is SGDLS and CDR2 YYNGEE. With 4 bases clipped from V and 8 bases from J, the junction kept 4 bases outside the gene matches. This CDR3 has 12 residues. This sequence originates from an adult with an advanced solid tumor such as melanoma, head and neck, liver or kidney cancer. V usage is TRBV9 and J usage is TRBJ1-1, with 8 bases that match TRBD1. The material sequenced was CD4+ or CD8+ T cells sorted from blood, taken in a trial of the OX40 agonist ivuxolimab. As DNA, the CDR3 is TGTGCCAGCAGCACCCGGACAGGGGAAGCTTTCTTT. It codes for CASSTRTGEAFF.